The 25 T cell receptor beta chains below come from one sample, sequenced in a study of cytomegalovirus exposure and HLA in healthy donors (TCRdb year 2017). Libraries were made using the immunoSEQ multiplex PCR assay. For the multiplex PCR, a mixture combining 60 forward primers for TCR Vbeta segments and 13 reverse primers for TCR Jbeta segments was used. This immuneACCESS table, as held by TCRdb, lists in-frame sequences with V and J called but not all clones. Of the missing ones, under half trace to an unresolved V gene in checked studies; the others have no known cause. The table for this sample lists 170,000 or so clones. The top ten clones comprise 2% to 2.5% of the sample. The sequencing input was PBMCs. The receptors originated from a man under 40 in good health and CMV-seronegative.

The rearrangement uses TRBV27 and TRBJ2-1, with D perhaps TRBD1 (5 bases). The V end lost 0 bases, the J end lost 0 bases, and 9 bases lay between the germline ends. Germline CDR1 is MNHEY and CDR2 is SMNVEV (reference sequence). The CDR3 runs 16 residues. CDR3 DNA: TGTGCCAGCAGTTTATCGCACCAGGGCTCCTACAATGAGCAGTTCTTC. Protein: CASSLSHQGSYNEQFF.

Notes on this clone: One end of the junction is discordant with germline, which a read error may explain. CDR3 in amino acids: CASSLGTGGSTIYF. The CDR3, as DNA: TGTGCCAGCAGCTTAGGGACAGGAGGAAGCACCATATATTTT. The rearrangement uses TRBV11-2 and TRBJ1-3; 7 bases map to TRBD1. Germline V gives CDR1 SGHAT, CDR2 FQNNGV. This CDR3 is 14 amino acids long.

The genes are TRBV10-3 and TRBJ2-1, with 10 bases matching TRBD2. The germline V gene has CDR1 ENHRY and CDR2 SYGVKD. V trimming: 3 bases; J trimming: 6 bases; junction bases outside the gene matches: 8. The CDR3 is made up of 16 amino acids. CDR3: CAISDDRAGGFNEQFF. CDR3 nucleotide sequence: TGTGCCATCAGTGACGACCGAGCGGGAGGGTTCAATGAGCAGTTCTTC.

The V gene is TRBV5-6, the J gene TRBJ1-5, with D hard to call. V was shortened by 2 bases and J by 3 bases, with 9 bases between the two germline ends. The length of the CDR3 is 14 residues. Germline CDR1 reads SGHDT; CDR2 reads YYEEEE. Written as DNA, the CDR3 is TGTGCCAGCAGCTTTTTGCACTCCAATCAGCCCCAGCATTTT. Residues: CASSFLHSNQPQHF. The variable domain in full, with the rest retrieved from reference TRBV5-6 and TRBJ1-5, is DAGVTQSPTHLIKTRGQQVTLRCSPKSGHDTVSWYQQALGQGPQFIFQYYEEEERQRGNFPDRFSGHQFPNYSSELNVNALLLGDSALYLCASSFLHSNQPQHFGDGTRLSIL.

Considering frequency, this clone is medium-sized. The CDR3 sequence: CASSPTAANTGELFF. The CDR3 region has the DNA TGTGCCAGTAGCCCAACAGCCGCGAACACCGGGGAGCTGTTTTTT. The chain has TRBV19 and TRBJ2-2, with unresolved D. CDR1 LNHDA and CDR2 SQIVND come from the germline V gene (reference sequence). The CDR3 covers 15 residues. V lost 6 bases, J lost 0 bases, and 11 bases lay in between.

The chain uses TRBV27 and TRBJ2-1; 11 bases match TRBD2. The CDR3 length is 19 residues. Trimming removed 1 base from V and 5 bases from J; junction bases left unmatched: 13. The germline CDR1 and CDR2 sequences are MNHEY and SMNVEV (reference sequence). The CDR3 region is CASSLFAGLGSGRDNEQFF. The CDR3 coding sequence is TGTGCCAGCAGTTTATTCGCGGGGCTGGGTAGCGGGAGGGACAATGAGCAGTTCTTC.

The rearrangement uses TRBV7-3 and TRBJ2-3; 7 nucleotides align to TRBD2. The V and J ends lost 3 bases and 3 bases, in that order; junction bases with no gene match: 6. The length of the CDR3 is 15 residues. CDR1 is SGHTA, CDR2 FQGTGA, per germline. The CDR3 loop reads CASSLNTGGTDTQYF. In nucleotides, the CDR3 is TGTGCCAGCAGCTTGAATACGGGAGGAACAGATACGCAGTATTTT.

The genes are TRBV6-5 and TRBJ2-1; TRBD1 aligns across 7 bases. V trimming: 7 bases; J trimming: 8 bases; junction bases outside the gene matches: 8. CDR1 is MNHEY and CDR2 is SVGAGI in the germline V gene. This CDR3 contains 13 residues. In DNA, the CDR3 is TGTGCCAGCATCCCACAGGGGAGACATGAGCAGTTCTTC. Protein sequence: CASIPQGRHEQFF.

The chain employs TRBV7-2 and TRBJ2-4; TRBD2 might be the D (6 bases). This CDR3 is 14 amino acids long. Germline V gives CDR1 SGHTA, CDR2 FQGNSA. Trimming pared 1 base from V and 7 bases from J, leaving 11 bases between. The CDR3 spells CASSLGLVTNIQYF. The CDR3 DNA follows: TGTGCCAGCAGCTTAGGACTAGTAACGAACATTCAGTACTTC.

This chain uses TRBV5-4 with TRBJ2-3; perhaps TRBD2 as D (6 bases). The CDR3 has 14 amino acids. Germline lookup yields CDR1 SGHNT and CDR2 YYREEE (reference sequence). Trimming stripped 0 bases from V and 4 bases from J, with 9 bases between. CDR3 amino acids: CASSLGGDADTQYF. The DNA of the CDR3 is TGTGCCAGCAGCTTGGGCGGGGACGCAGATACGCAGTATTTT.

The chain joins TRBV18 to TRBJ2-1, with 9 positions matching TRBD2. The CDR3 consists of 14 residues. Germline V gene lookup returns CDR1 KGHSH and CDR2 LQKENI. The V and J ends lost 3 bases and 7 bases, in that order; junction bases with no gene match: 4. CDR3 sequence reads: CASSPRREGNEQFF. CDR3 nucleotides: TGTGCCAGCTCACCGAGGCGGGAGGGGAATGAGCAGTTCTTC.

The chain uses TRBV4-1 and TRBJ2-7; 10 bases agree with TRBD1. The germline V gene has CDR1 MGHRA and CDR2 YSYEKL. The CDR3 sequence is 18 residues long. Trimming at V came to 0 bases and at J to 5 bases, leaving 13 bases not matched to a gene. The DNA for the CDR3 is TGCGCCAGCAGCCAAGACCCCAGGGACAGGGGAATAACTGACGAGCAGTACTTC. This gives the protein CASSQDPRDRGITDEQYF.

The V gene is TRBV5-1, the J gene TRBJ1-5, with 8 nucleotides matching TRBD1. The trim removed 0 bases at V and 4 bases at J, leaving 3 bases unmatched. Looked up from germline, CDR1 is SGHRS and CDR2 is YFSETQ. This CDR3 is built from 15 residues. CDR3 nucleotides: TGCGCCAGCAGCTTGGGACAGGGGCTTAATCAGCCCCAGCATTTT. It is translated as CASSLGQGLNQPQHF.

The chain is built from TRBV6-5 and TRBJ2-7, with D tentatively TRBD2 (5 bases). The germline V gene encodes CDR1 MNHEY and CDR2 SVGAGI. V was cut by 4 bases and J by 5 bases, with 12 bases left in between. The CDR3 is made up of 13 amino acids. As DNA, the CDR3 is TGTGCCAGCAGTTTCGTAGCGTCACACGAGCAGTACTTC. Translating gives CASSFVASHEQYF.

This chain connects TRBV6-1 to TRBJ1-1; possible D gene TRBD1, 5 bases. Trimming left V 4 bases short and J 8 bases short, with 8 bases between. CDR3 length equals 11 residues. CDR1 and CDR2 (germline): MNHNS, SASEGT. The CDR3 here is CASSGNREAFF. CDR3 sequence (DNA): TGTGCCAGCAGTGGTAACAGGGAAGCTTTCTTT.

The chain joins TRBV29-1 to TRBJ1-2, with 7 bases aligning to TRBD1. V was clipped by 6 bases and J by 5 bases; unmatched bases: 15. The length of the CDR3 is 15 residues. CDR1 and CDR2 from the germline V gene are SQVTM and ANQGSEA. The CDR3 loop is CSVWGGTASQYGYTF. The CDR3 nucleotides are TGCAGCGTGTGGGGCGGGACAGCCTCCCAGTATGGCTACACCTTC.

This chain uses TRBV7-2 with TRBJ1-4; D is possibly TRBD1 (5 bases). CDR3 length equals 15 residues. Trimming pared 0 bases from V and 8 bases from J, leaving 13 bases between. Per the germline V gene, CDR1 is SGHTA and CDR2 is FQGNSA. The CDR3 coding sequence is TGTGCCAGCAGCTTAGCGAGGTCCAGGGCAGAAAAACTGTTTTTT. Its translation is CASSLARSRAEKLFF. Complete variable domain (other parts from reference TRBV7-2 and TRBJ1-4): GAGVSQSPSNKVTEKGKDVELRCDPISGHTALYWYRQSLGQGLEFLIYFQGNSAPDKSGLPSDRFSAERTGGSVSTLTIQRTQQEDSAVYLCASSLARSRAEKLFFGSGTQLSVL.

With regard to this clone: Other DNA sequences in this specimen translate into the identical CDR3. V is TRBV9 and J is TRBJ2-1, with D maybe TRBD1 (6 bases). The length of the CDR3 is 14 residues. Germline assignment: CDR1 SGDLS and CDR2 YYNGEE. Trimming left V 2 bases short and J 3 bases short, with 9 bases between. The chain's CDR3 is CASSVQGNYNEQFF. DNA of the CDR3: TGTGCCAGCAGCGTTCAGGGGAACTACAATGAGCAGTTCTTC.

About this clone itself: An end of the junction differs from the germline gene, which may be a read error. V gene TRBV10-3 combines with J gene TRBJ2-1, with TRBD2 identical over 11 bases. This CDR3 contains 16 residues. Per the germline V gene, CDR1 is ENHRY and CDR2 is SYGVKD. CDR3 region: CAVSATSGSIHNEQFF. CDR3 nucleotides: TGTGCCGTCAGCGCTACTAGCGGGAGCATCCACAATGAGCAGTTCTTC.

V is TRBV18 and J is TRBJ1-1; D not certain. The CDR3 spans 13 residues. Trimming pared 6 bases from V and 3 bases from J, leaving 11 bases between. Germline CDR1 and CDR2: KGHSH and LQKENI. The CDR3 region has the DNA TGTGCCAGCTCCCCCAACAGCCACACTGAAGCTTTCTTT. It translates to CASSPNSHTEAFF.

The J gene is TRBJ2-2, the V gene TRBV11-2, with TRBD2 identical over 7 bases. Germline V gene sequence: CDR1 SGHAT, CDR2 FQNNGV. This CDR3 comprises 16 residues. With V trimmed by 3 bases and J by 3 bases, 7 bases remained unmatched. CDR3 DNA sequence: TGTGCCAGCAGCTTCCTGACTAGCTCGGACACCGGGGAGCTGTTTTTT. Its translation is CASSFLTSSDTGELFF.

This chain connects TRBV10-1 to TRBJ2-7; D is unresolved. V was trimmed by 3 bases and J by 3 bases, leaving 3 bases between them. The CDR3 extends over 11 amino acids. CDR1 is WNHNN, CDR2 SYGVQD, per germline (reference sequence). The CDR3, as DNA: TGCGCCAGCAGTGACAGCTACGAGCAGTACTTC. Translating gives CASSDSYEQYF.

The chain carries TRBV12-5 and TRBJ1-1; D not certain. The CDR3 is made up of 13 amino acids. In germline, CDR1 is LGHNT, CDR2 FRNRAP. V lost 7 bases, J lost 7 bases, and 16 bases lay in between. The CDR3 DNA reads TGTGCTAGTGCAGGCGAAGGGAGAGATGAAGCTTTCTTT. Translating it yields CASAGEGRDEAFF.

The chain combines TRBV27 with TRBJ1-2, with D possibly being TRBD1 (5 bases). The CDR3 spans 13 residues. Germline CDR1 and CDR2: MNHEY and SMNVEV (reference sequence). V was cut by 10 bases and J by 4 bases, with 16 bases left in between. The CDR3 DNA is TGTGCCATCAAGGGGCCGGGTTCCTATGGCTACACCTTC. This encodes CAIKGPGSYGYTF.

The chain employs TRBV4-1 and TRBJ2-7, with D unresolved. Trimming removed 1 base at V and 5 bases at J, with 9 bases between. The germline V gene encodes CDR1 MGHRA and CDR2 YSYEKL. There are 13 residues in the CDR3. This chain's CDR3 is CASSQGRHDEQYF. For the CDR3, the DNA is TGCGCCAGCAGCCAAGGGCGACATGACGAGCAGTACTTC.